This note documents a single T cell receptor (beta chain) sequence. Its target is not known. Germline V lookup: CDR1 LNHDA, CDR2 SQIVND (reference sequence). This CDR3 is built from 14 residues. The data were taken from a study of CXCR3-negative and CXCR3-positive naive CD8 T cells. Subsets of CD8+ T cells were each sorted in triplicate at 250,000 to 350,000 cells apiece. Preparation of TRB cDNA libraries relied on 5' RACE carrying UMI labels. TCRdb re-called the 5' RACE reads and gives one entry per CDR3 protein, without DNA. This table holds roughly 50,000 distinct CDR3 sequences. Study-wide results and caveats: Similarly elevated diversity marked both naive subsets, with memory CD8+ cells showing far lower diversity. TRB CDR3s of CXCR3-positive naive cells were more hydrophobic than those of CXCR3-negative naive cells.

The TCR originated in a human donor in good health. Some clones in this sample may be carry-over from other donors' samples. Sequenced input: naive CXCR3+ CD8+ T cells from blood. The subset was: CD45RO-CCR7+CD27+CD95- naive CD8+ T cells expressing CXCR3 (TNR3+). The chain links TRBV19 to TRBJ2-2; TCRdb selects TRBD1, and the lack of DNA leaves this call unchecked. The CDR3: CASSGRQYTGELFF.